This T cell receptor beta chain was sequenced during a study of radiotherapy plus CTLA-4 blockade in lung cancer. The CDR3 covers 14 residues. Trimming took 5 bases from V and 8 from J; bases not matched to a gene: 7. The germline gives CDR1 PRHDT, CDR2 FYEKMQ (reference sequence). On this clone itself: Antigen unknown.

TCRdb's table, derived via immunoSEQ multiplex PCR, lists solely in-frame clones and lacks some. The data contain 120,000 or so clones, 85% to 90% of them seen just once; the ten biggest clones take up about 7%. Study-wide points: Interferon-beta, together with early blood T cell clone dynamics, reportedly best predicted response.

The sequencing here drew on peripheral blood, taken from a patient treated with radiotherapy plus ipilimumab. This TCR came from a human donor with non-small cell lung cancer that progressed on radiotherapy plus ipilimumab. V usage is TRBV13 and J usage is TRBJ1-4, with 8 bases fitting TRBD1. CDR3 nucleotides: TGTGCCAGCAGCCTCCGGGACAGGCGAGAAAAACTGTTTTTT. Translating it yields CASSLRDRREKLFF.